What follows is one T cell receptor beta chain and its context. Antigen: not known. The sample is drawn from a study of response to subunit inactivated influenza vaccine. Study-wide results and limits: Seasonal influenza vaccination, on each occasion, was suggested by the authors to recruit few new T cells.

TCRdb redid the calling of the RT-PCR reads with MiXCR, one entry per CDR3 protein. The sample carries 650,000 to 700,000 distinct CDR3 sequences, around 14% recorded once. This receptor was identified in a man between 50 and 59 years old who received an inactivated influenza vaccine. The specimen comprised PBMCs from blood, sampled approximately 12 days after vaccination.

CDR3 sequence: CASRYGYSYNEQFF. CDR3 sequence (DNA): TGTGCCAGCAGATACGGATACTCCTACAATGAGCAGTTCTTC. The chain couples TRBV12-3 or TRBV12-4 to TRBJ2-1; D remains ambiguous. The CDR3 has 14 residues. The V and J ends lost 6 bases and 0 bases respectively, with 9 bases between them.